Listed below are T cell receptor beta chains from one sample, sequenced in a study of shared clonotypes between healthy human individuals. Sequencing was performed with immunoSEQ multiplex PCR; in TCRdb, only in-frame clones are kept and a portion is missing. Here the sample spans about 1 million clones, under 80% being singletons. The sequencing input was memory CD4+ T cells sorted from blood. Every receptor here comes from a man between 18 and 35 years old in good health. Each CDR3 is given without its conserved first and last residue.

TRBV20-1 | SATPGLGEY
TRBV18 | ASSPGTHVDRGLAANTGELF
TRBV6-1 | ASSESKNYGYT
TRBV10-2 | ASAGERGNTEAF
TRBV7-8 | ASSLGASGLRFDYTDTQY
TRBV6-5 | ASSLHRPTDTQY
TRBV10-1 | ASSAGISYEQY
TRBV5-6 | ASSAGGPGDTQY
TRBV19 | ASSIRTRNGQPQH
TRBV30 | AWSVRLLHSIQY
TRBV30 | AWSRLAGYNEQF
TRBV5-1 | ASSQGQANNEQF
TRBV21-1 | ASSKAGRNCDT
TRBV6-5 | ASSSSLGNTEAF
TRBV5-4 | ASSFGGMRAYEQY
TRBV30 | AWSGSSGANVLT
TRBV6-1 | ASNPDRGGQPQH
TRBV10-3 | AISVQGGGYT
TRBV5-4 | ASSSGRERSTDTQY
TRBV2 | ASSSPDRGIYGYT
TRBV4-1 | ASSQATPWSGTRTQETQY
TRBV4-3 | ASSPTASVNYGYT
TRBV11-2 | ASSFPGRANSPLH
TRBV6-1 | ASSKGLAGPETQY
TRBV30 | AWIAGACQETQY
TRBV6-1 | ASSEEGMAF
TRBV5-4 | ASSLADRISPLH
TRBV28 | ASTGDRLAFGDEQY
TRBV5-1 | ASSLGSSNQPQH
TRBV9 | ASSSEDGGRVGETQY
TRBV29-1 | SVEPPLAGAYNEQF
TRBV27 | ASRLRTSGAGELF
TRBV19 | ASSSRLAGGQETQY
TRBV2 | ASSESEFSHTEAF
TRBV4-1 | ASSQEVSGRLNEKLF
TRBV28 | ASSLGTHEAF
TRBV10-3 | AISVTGGNTEAF
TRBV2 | ASRGQVILF
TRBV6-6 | ASSTTGASKYEQY
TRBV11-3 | ASSQGSTNSPLH
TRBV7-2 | ASSLVVHNEQF
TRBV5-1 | ASSLAGLAETQY
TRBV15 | ATSRGRARASDTQY
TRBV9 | ASSLGTLEKLF
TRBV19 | ASTTKGGTGELF
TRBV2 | ASREGSYEQY
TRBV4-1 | ASSQVPSGRGTDTQY
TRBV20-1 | SAWGESEQY
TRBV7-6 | ASSSIGNTIY
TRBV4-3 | ASSLYGEGSYEQY
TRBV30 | AWSAIYRGHSGNTIY
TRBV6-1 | ASSVFSGLTDTQY
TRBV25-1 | ASKGFGAYNSPLH